The 27 T cell receptor beta chains given below trace back to one sample, sequenced in a study of blood T cell repertoires in COVID-19. Generated by immunoSEQ multiplex PCR, the TCRdb table keeps only in-frame clones and is missing some. The sample has some 140,000 clones, 80% to 85% seen once. Specimen: PBMCs or T cells enriched from blood (not recorded which). The source of these receptors is a man aged 35-49 years with acute COVID-19.

The V and J genes are TRBV7-2 and TRBJ2-5; 15 nucleotides match TRBD2. The trim removed 3 bases at V and 9 bases at J, leaving 5 bases unmatched. Germline CDR1 reads SGHTA; CDR2 reads FQGNSA. This CDR3 contains 15 residues. Written as DNA, the CDR3 is TGTGCCAGCAGCTTGGGACTAGCGGGAGGACGGGCCCAGTACTTC. It encodes CASSLGLAGGRAQYF. The full variable domain, completed using reference TRBV7-2 and TRBJ2-5, is GAGVSQSPSNKVTEKGKDVELRCDPISGHTALYWYRQSLGQGLEFLIYFQGNSAPDKSGLPSDRFSAERTGGSVSTLTIQRTQQEDSAVYLCASSLGLAGGRAQYFGPGTRLLVL.

In DNA, the CDR3 is TGTGCCAGCAGTGGACTTAAAGAAGCTTTCTTT. As protein: CASSGLKEAFF. The chain couples TRBV6-1 to TRBJ1-1, with unresolved D. V was trimmed by 4 bases and J by 8 bases, leaving 8 bases between them. This CDR3 has 11 residues. From germline, CDR1 is MNHNS and CDR2 SASEGT.

Turning to this clone: Within the sample, other DNA sequences also encode this same CDR3. The V and J genes are TRBV5-1 and TRBJ2-1; TRBD2 aligns across 12 bases. The CDR3 length is 15 residues. Germline CDR1 and CDR2: SGHRS and YFSETQ. V lost 4 bases, J lost 3 bases, and 2 bases stayed unmatched. The CDR3 loop reads CASSQLAGGYNEQFF. For the CDR3, the DNA is TGCGCCAGCAGCCAACTAGCGGGAGGCTACAATGAGCAGTTCTTC. The entire variable domain, with the rest obtained from reference TRBV5-1 and TRBJ2-1, is as follows: KAGVTQTPRYLIKTRGQQVTLSCSPISGHRSVSWYQQTPGQGLQFLFEYFSETQRNKGNFPGRFSGRQFSNSRSEMNVSTLELGDSALYLCASSQLAGGYNEQFFGPGTRLTVL.

This chain connects TRBV19 to TRBJ1-2; 10 bases map to TRBD1. The V segment lost 4 bases and the J segment 6 bases; nucleotides outside the gene matches: 2. Germline V CDR1 and CDR2: LNHDA, SQIVND (reference sequence). This CDR3 is 13 amino acids long. CDR3 DNA: TGTGCCAGTAGTACCGGGACAGGGGATGGCTACACCTTC. This sequence encodes CASSTGTGDGYTF.

This clone was counted between two and nine times. CDR3: CASSLRPLMQGDEQYF. The CDR3 nucleotides are TGTGCCAGCAGTTTACGACCCCTCATGCAGGGCGACGAGCAGTACTTC. The J gene is TRBJ2-7, the V gene TRBV27, with D tentatively TRBD1 (5 bases). Trimming took 2 bases from V and 5 from J, leaving 19 bases between them. Looked up from germline, CDR1 is MNHEY and CDR2 is SMNVEV (reference sequence). The CDR3 is made up of 16 amino acids.

Worth noting for this clone: Within the sample, other DNA sequences also encode this same CDR3. The chain joins TRBV6-5 to TRBJ2-7; maybe TRBD1 (6 bases). V lost 0 bases, J lost 2 bases, and 8 bases lay in between. CDR3 length: 14 amino acids. CDR1 is MNHEY, CDR2 SVGAGI, per germline. DNA for the CDR3: TGTGCCAGCAGTTACTCGACAGGTGCCTACGAGCAGTACTTC. It codes for CASSYSTGAYEQYF.

This rearrangement joins TRBV7-8 to TRBJ2-5; D remains unclear. Trimming shortened V by 5 bases and J by 2 bases, and 6 bases separated the two germline ends. Germline V gene sequence: CDR1 SGHVS, CDR2 FQNEAQ. This CDR3 has 12 residues. CDR3 sequence reads: CASSPPQETQYF. DNA for the CDR3: TGTGCCAGCAGCCCTCCGCAAGAGACCCAGTACTTC. Filled out from reference TRBV7-8 and TRBJ2-5, the complete variable domain reads GAGVSQSPRYKVAKRGQDVALRCDPISGHVSLFWYQQALGQGPEFLTYFQNEAQLDKSGLPSDRFFAERPEGSVSTLKIQRTQQEDSAVYLCASSPPQETQYFGPGTRLLVL.

The rearrangement uses TRBV9 and TRBJ1-5; no clear D. V was clipped by 0 bases and J by 1 base, with 5 bases between them. The germline gives CDR1 SGDLS, CDR2 YYNGEE. This CDR3 comprises 14 residues. CDR3 DNA sequence: TGTGCCAGCAGCGTAGGAGTCAGCAATCAGCCCCAGCATTTT. Its protein is CASSVGVSNQPQHF.

This clone was seen once. The rearrangement links TRBV27 to TRBJ1-6, with TRBD1 matching over 7 bases. CDR1 and CDR2 (germline): MNHEY, SMNVEV (reference sequence). V lost 6 bases to trimming and J lost 7 bases; unmatched junction nucleotides: 15. The CDR3 runs 17 residues. CDR3 in DNA: TGTGCCAGCAGGATTAGACAGGGCGCAGTCGGGAATTCACCCCTCCACTTT. This sequence encodes CASRIRQGAVGNSPLHF.

Concerning this clone: Other DNA sequences of this sample code for an identical CDR3. The CDR3 bases are TGTGCCAGTAGGCAGGGTAATGAAAAACTGTTTTTT. Its protein product is CASRQGNEKLFF. V is TRBV28 and J is TRBJ1-4; maybe TRBD1 (5 bases). This CDR3 has 12 amino acids. V was shortened by 9 bases and J by 4 bases, with 9 bases between the two germline ends. Per germline, CDR1 MDHEN and CDR2 SYDVKM.

The J gene is TRBJ1-3, the V gene TRBV4-3, with 10 nucleotides matching TRBD1. The germline V gene encodes CDR1 LGHNA and CDR2 YSLEER. J lost 0 bases, V lost 6 bases, and 8 bases had no gene match. This CDR3 has 17 residues. As DNA, the CDR3 is TGCGCCAGCAGTCTAAATCGGGACAGGGGCTCTGGAAACACCATATATTTT. Its protein product is CASSLNRDRGSGNTIYF.

This chain's CDR3 is CSASPSGTHNEQFF. The CDR3, as DNA: TGCAGTGCTAGTCCTAGCGGGACACACAATGAGCAGTTCTTC. This chain connects TRBV20-1 to TRBJ2-1, with 9 bases that match TRBD2. This CDR3 contains 14 residues. Per the germline V gene, CDR1 is DFQATT and CDR2 is SNEGSKA (reference sequence). J gave up 5 bases and V 3 bases, and 5 bases lay outside the gene matches.

The chain couples TRBV11-2 to TRBJ2-7, with D possibly TRBD1 on 5 matching bases. Germline loops: CDR1 SGHAT, CDR2 FQNNGV. Deletions cut 1 base from V and 4 bases from J, with 14 bases between. The CDR3 runs to 15 residues. Written as DNA, the CDR3 is TGTGCCAGCAGCTTAGGGGTAGGGGAAGGATACGAGCAGTACTTC. It encodes CASSLGVGEGYEQYF.

The CDR3 sequence: CASSEASRADTQYF. The CDR3 DNA sequence: TGTGCCAGCAGTGAAGCTAGCAGAGCAGATACGCAGTATTTT. J is TRBJ2-3 and V is TRBV2; D is uncertain. V dropped 0 bases and J dropped 4 bases, with 8 bases sitting between them. The germline CDR1 and CDR2 sequences are SNHLY and FYNNEI. There are 14 residues in the CDR3.

This chain uses TRBV2 with TRBJ1-2, with D perhaps matching TRBD1 (5 bases). Germline CDR1 reads SNHLY; CDR2 reads FYNNEI. The CDR3 sequence is 14 residues long. V was pared by 4 bases and J by 4 bases, with 13 bases between. CDR3 amino acids: CASSGRSGAYGYTF. CDR3 coding DNA: TGTGCCAGCAGTGGGAGGAGCGGGGCCTATGGCTACACCTTC.

CDR3 in amino acids: CASRQGFTNEKLFF. Here the CDR3 DNA reads TGTGCCAGCAGACAGGGGTTTACTAATGAAAAACTGTTTTTT. The chain joins TRBV2 to TRBJ1-4; TRBD1 agrees at 7 bases. The V and J ends lost 6 bases and 2 bases, in that order; junction bases with no gene match: 3. This CDR3 contains 14 residues. Germline CDR1 reads SNHLY; CDR2 reads FYNNEI.

The V call is TRBV7-9, the J call TRBJ1-2; 7 bases line up with TRBD1. The CDR3 totals 16 residues. Germline V CDR1 and CDR2: SEHNR, FQNEAQ (reference sequence). The V and J ends lost 5 bases and 4 bases, in that order; junction bases with no gene match: 13. The CDR3 DNA reads as TGTGCCAGCAGCCCACGGACAGGCTCCTATGGCTATGGCTACACCTTC. It encodes CASSPRTGSYGYGYTF.

V is TRBV13 and J is TRBJ2-6, with D possibly being TRBD1 (6 bases). The V end was cut by 5 bases, the J end by 5 bases, with 19 bases between. This CDR3 is 17 amino acids long. CDR1 is PRHDT and CDR2 is FYEKMQ in the germline V gene (reference sequence). CDR3 sequence (DNA): TGTGCCAGCAGCCGACAGGTCCCTCCCAGACGGGCCAACGTCCTGACTTTC. Its translation: CASSRQVPPRRANVLTF.

This chain connects TRBV5-1 to TRBJ2-3; 11 bases are a match to TRBD1. V was clipped by 4 bases and J by 5 bases; unmatched bases: 9. The CDR3 runs 16 residues. Germline V gene lookup returns CDR1 SGHRS and CDR2 YFSETQ. The CDR3 nucleotides read TGCGCCAGCAGCCGAACTGTGGGACAGGGGGTAGATACGCAGTATTTT. Translating it yields CASSRTVGQGVDTQYF.

The genes are TRBV6-5 and TRBJ1-3; 7 bases align to TRBD1. The ends lost 6 bases at V and 8 bases at J; junction bases unmatched: 10. From germline, CDR1 is MNHEY and CDR2 SVGAGI. The CDR3 length is 14 residues. The CDR3 sequence: CASRRQGSSHTIYF. The CDR3 nucleotides read TGTGCCAGCAGACGACAGGGATCGAGTCACACCATATATTTT.

The rearrangement uses TRBV6-5 and TRBJ2-1; 10 bases agree with TRBD2. Trimming took 6 bases from V and 6 from J; bases not matched to a gene: 8. Germline loops: CDR1 MNHEY, CDR2 SVGAGI. The CDR3 sequence is 15 residues long. The CDR3 sequence is CASSPRTSGGNEQFF. The CDR3 DNA reads as TGTGCCAGCAGCCCACGGACTAGCGGTGGCAATGAGCAGTTCTTC.

This chain uses TRBV7-2 with TRBJ2-3, with 11 nucleotides matching TRBD2. The CDR3 spans 15 residues. The junction had 4 bases not matched to a gene; V was cut back by 4 bases and J by 4 bases. CDR1 and CDR2 (germline): SGHTA, FQGNSA. Written as DNA, the CDR3 is TGTGCCAGCAGCTCGACTAGCGGGGAAGCAGATACGCAGTATTTT. This gives the protein CASSSTSGEADTQYF.

The chain links TRBV19 to TRBJ2-1; 8 bases align to TRBD2. From germline, CDR1 is LNHDA and CDR2 SQIVND (reference sequence). This CDR3 spans 14 amino acids. Trimming removed 7 bases from V and 1 base from J; junction bases left unmatched: 3. The CDR3 DNA sequence: TGTGCCAGTAACAGCGGGAGTTCCTACAATGAGCAGTTCTTC. Protein product: CASNSGSSYNEQFF.

The J gene is TRBJ1-1, the V gene TRBV4-2, with D hard to call. V lost 1 base and J lost 0, with 12 bases in between. The germline V gene encodes CDR1 LGHNA and CDR2 YNFKEQ. The CDR3 is made up of 16 amino acids. In DNA, the CDR3 is TGTGCCAGCAGCCAAGTTGGGCAGAACATGAACACTGAAGCTTTCTTT. Its protein product is CASSQVGQNMNTEAFF.

The CDR3 spells CAWSVYRGSYGYTF. In DNA, the CDR3 is TGTGCCTGGAGTGTTTACAGGGGGAGCTATGGCTACACCTTC. This chain links TRBV30 with TRBJ1-2, with 8 positions matching TRBD1. In germline, CDR1 is GTSNPN, CDR2 SVGIG (reference sequence). Trimming at V came to 0 bases and at J to 4 bases, leaving 4 bases not matched to a gene. CDR3 size: 14 residues.

The rearrangement links TRBV9 to TRBJ1-3; D may be TRBD1 (6 bases). Deletions cut 4 bases from V and 4 bases from J, with 21 bases between. The CDR3 has 17 residues. The germline V gene encodes CDR1 SGDLS and CDR2 YYNGEE. The CDR3 nucleotides are TGTGCCAGCAGCACACCAGCCGGGACACCTAAGGGAAACACCATATATTTT. It specifies CASSTPAGTPKGNTIYF.

Only a few counts were recorded for this clone. The CDR3 loop is CASRRREEDTGELFF. The CDR3 bases are TGTGCCAGTAGAAGAAGGGAGGAGGACACCGGGGAGCTGTTTTTT. This chain joins TRBV19 and TRBJ2-2, with a weak D call TRBD2 (6 bases). CDR1 is LNHDA, CDR2 SQIVND, per germline (reference sequence). V lost 6 bases, J lost 3 bases, and 14 bases lay in between. There are 15 residues in the CDR3.